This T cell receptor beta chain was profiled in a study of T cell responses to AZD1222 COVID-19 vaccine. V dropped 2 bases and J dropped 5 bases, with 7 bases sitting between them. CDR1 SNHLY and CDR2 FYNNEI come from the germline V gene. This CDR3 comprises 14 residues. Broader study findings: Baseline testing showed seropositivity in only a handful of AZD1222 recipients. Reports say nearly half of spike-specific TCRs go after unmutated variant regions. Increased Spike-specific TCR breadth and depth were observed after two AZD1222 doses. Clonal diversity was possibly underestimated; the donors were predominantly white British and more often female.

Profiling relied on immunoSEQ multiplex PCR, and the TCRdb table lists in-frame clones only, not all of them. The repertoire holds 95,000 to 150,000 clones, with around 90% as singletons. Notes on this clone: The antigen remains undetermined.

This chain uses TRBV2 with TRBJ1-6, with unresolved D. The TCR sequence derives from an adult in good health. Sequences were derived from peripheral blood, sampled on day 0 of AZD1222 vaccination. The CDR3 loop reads CASSEIQNNSPLHF. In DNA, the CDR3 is TGTGCCAGCAGTGAAATTCAAAATAATTCACCCCTCCACTTT.